These T cell receptor beta chains were read from a single sample in a study of shared clonotypes between healthy human individuals. Sequencing was performed with immunoSEQ multiplex PCR; in TCRdb, only in-frame clones are kept and a portion is missing. This table holds roughly 410,000 clones, about 97% found once. Source material: memory CD8+ T cells sorted from blood. Source of these receptors: a man aged 25 to 45 in good health. Each CDR3 is given with its conserved first and last residue. Each record gives: V gene, J gene, D gene, clone size, CDR3 DNA, CDR3 protein. A D gene is named only where the DNA matches it firmly. Clone sizes are given selectively: once, few, many, or a class where the clone is expanded.

>TRBV19|TRBJ2-1|TRBD2|-
TGTGCCAGTAGTAACTACCCTAGCGGGAGGGCCAATGAGCAGTTCTTC
CASSNYPSGRANEQFF
>TRBV5-1|TRBJ2-2|-|-
TGCGCCAGCAGCTTGGCCCGGCAGAACACCGGGGAGCTGTTTTTT
CASSLARQNTGELFF
>TRBV5-1|TRBJ2-3|-|-
TGCGCCAGCAGCTTGGCCCTGAGCACAGATACGCAGTATTTT
CASSLALSTDTQYF
>TRBV4-1|TRBJ2-1|TRBD2|once
TGCGCCAGCAGCCAAGTATGGGTCCCTAGCGGGGACTACAATGAGCAGTTCTTC
CASSQVWVPSGDYNEQFF
>TRBV10-3|TRBJ2-6|TRBD1|-
TGTGCCATCAGTGAAAGACAGGGGGCCTTGATCCCTGGGGCCAACGTCCTGACTTTC
CAISERQGALIPGANVLTF
>TRBV27|TRBJ1-4|-|-
TGTGCCAGCAGTTCGTACCTTATTGGAACTAATGAAAAACTGTTTTTT
CASSSYLIGTNEKLFF
>TRBV7-8|TRBJ2-7|TRBD2|-
TGTGCCAGCAGCTTACCCGCCTGGCACCCAAGACTAGCGGGAGAATCCTACGAGCAGTACTTC
CASSLPAWHPRLAGESYEQYF
>TRBV4-1|TRBJ2-2|-|-
TGCGCCAGCAGCCTAAGTACGGGACGGAACACCGGGGAGCTGTTTTTT
CASSLSTGRNTGELFF
>TRBV18|TRBJ2-3|-|-
TGTGCCAGCTCACCAGGACAGATTAGCACAGATACGCAGTATTTT
CASSPGQISTDTQYF
>TRBV19|TRBJ2-5|TRBD2|-
TGTGCCAGTAGTAGACGGACTAGCGGGAGTACCCAAGAGACCCAGTACTTC
CASSRRTSGSTQETQYF
>TRBV14|TRBJ2-7|TRBD1|-
TGTGCCAGCAGCCAAGAAGGGGGCGGCTTAATCTCCTACGAGCAGTACTTC
CASSQEGGGLISYEQYF
>TRBV15|TRBJ1-2|-|-
TGTGCCACCAGCAGTAAGATAGGGTGGGGCTACACCTTC
CATSSKIGWGYTF
>TRBV4-2|TRBJ2-2|-|once
TGTGCCAGCAGCCAAGTTGGATATGTTACCGGGGAGCTGTTTTTT
CASSQVGYVTGELFF
>TRBV19|TRBJ2-7|-|-
TGTGCCAGTAGCCCTGGCCAGCGCCTTTCCTACGAGCAGTACTTC
CASSPGQRLSYEQYF
>TRBV6-5|TRBJ2-1|-|few
TGTGCCAGCAGCTCTAGTTGGGGCTCCTACAATGAGCAGTTCTTC
CASSSSWGSYNEQFF
>TRBV4-2|TRBJ2-5|TRBD2|-
TGTGCCAGCAGCCAAGATACAGCGGGAGGAGAAGAGACCCAGTACTTC
CASSQDTAGGEETQYF
>TRBV4-2|TRBJ2-6|TRBD1|-
TGTGCCAGCAGCCAAGATCTCACAGGGGCCAACTCTGGGGCCAACGTCCTGACTTTC
CASSQDLTGANSGANVLTF
>TRBV27|TRBJ2-4|-|once
TGTGCCAGCATCAGTGGACGGCCTCTAGCCAAAAACATTCAGTACTTC
CASISGRPLAKNIQYF
>TRBV7-8|TRBJ1-4|TRBD1|-
TGTGCCAGCAGCTTAGTTCAGGACAGGGAGTGGAGGCCAACTAATGAAAAACTGTTTTTT
CASSLVQDREWRPTNEKLFF
>TRBV9|TRBJ2-3|TRBD2|-
TGTGCCAGCAGCGTAAACGGGAGGAGGGTAACAGATACGCAGTATTTT
CASSVNGRRVTDTQYF
>TRBV19|TRBJ2-3|TRBD2|-
TGTGCCAGTAGCCATTATGCTAGCGGGGGCACAGATACGCAGTATTTT
CASSHYASGGTDTQYF
>TRBV7-3|TRBJ2-1|TRBD2|-
TGTGCCAGCAGCTCGGATACTAGCGGGTATAATGAGCAGTTCTTC
CASSSDTSGYNEQFF